The T cell receptor beta chain described here comes from a study of vaccination effects on CD4 cells after COVID-19. Study context: Participants were vaccinated with two doses of either the BNT162b2 or mRNA-1273 vaccine. Whole-study results and caveats: In convalescents, spike-reactive clones (those seen post-vaccine) were mainly new vaccine-induced clones.

Under the ViraFEST assay, PBMC were stimulated with viral peptide pools so that antigen-specific CD4+ T cells expanded. Sequencing was performed afterwards. Having been cultured for less than 12 days, the cells underwent CD4+ T cell isolation. Their SARS-CoV-2 infection, verified by PCR, occurred between March and December 2020. The culture used as the negative control contained an HIV-1 Nef peptide pool. Days 3 and 7 saw half the medium replaced with IL-2 medium. This clone came up once. Its antigen remains unidentified. Germline V gives CDR1 SGHAT, CDR2 FQNNGV. The CDR3 covers 14 residues. Trimming left V 5 bases short and J 5 bases short, with 16 bases between. The data were produced by immunoSEQ multiplex PCR, yet TCRdb's version contains in-frame clones alone and is incomplete. Of 60,000 to 75,000 clones in the sample, roughly 73% were seen once.

The chain joins TRBV11-2 to TRBJ2-7; no firm D call. The sequence came from a human donor who had a prior SARS-CoV-2 infection. The material was CD4+ T cells from PBMCs cultured with HIV peptides, obtained before COVID-19 vaccination. Stated subset: HIV-1 Nef peptide pool negative control/reference culture. In DNA form, the CDR3 reads TGTGCCAGCAGCCCCCGGTCGTCGGTAAACGAGCAGTACTTC. Its protein is CASSPRSSVNEQYF.